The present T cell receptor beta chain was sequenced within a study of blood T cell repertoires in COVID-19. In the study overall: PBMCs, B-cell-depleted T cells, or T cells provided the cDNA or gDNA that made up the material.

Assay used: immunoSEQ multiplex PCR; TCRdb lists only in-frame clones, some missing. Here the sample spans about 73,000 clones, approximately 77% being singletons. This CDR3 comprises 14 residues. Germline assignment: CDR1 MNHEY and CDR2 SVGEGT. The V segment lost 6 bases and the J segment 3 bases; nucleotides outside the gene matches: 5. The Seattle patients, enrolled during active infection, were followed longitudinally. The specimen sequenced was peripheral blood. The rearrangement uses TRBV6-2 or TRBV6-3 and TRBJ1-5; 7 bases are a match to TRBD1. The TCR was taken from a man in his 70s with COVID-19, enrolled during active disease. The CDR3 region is CASSRQGPNQPQHF. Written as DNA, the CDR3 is TGTGCCAGCAGCAGACAGGGTCCCAATCAGCCCCAGCATTTT.